This T cell receptor beta chain is from a study of control samples from healthy donors and cancer patients. The data were produced by immunoSEQ multiplex PCR, yet TCRdb's version contains in-frame clones alone and is incomplete. The sample holds around 84,000 clones, 90% to 95% seen once. The CDR3 loop spans 15 amino acids. Trimming took 7 bases from V and 4 from J; bases not matched to a gene: 8. Germline CDR1 is SGHRS and CDR2 is YFSETQ. This receptor was identified in a man aged 30 to 45 in good health. The sample consisted of blood. The chain carries TRBV5-1 and TRBJ1-5; 10 bases are a match to TRBD1. The DNA for the CDR3 is TGCGCCAGCCGAGCCGGGACAGGGGAAAATCAGCCCCAGCATTTT. Encoded protein: CASRAGTGENQPQHF. Together with reference TRBV5-1 and TRBJ1-5, the CDR3 gives the full variable domain: KAGVTQTPRYLIKTRGQQVTLSCSPISGHRSVSWYQQTPGQGLQFLFEYFSETQRNKGNFPGRFSGRQFSNSRSEMNVSTLELGDSALYLCASRAGTGENQPQHFGDGTRLSIL.